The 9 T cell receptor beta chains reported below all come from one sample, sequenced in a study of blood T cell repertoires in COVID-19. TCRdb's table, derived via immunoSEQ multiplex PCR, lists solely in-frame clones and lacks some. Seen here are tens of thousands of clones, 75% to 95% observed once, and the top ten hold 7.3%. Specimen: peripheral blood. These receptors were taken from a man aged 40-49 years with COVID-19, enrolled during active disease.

This CDR3 reads CASSLGGTDTQYF. DNA for the CDR3: TGTGCCAGCAGCTTAGGAGGCACAGATACGCAGTATTTT. This chain connects TRBV7-9 to TRBJ2-3; D gene unclear. The CDR3 is made up of 13 amino acids. Trimming left V 1 base short and J 1 base short, with 3 bases between. Germline loops: CDR1 SEHNR, CDR2 FQNEAQ (reference sequence).

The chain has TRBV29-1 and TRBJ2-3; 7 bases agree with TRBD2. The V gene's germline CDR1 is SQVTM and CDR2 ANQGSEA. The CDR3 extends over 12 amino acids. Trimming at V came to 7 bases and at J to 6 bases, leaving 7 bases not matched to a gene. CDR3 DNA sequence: TGCAGCGAATCTAGCGGCGGGGATACGCAGTATTTT. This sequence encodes CSESSGGDTQYF.

CDR3 DNA: TGTGCCAGCAGTTGGAGCGGACAGGGGGAAAACACCATATATTTT. Amino acids: CASSWSGQGENTIYF. V is TRBV6-5 and J is TRBJ1-3, with 10 nucleotides matching TRBD1. The CDR3 is 15 residues long. Trimming at V came to 4 bases and at J to 6 bases, leaving 6 bases not matched to a gene. CDR1 is MNHEY, CDR2 SVGAGI, per germline.

Written as DNA, the CDR3 is TGTGCCACCAGCAGAGACAGGGGGCACGGCTATGGCTACACCTTC. It is translated as CATSRDRGHGYGYTF. This chain links TRBV15 with TRBJ1-2; 8 bases line up with TRBD1. The CDR3 loop spans 15 amino acids. V shed 0 bases, J shed 4 bases, and the junction held 4 bases outside the gene matches. Germline V gene sequence: CDR1 LNHNV, CDR2 YYDKDF (reference sequence).

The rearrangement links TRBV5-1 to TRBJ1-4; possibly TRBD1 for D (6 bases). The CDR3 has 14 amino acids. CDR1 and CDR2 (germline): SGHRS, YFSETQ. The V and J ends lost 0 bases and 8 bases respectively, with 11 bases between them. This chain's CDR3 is CASSLGQVREKLFF. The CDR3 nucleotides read TGCGCCAGCAGCTTGGGACAGGTTCGCGAAAAACTGTTTTTT.

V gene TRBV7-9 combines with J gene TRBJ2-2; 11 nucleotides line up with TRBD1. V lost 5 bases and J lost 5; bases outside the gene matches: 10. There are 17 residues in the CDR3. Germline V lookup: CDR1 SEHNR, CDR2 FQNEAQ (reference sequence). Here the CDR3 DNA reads TGTGCCAGCAGCCGAATCGGACAGGGGGCGCAAACCGGGGAGCTGTTTTTT. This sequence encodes CASSRIGQGAQTGELFF.

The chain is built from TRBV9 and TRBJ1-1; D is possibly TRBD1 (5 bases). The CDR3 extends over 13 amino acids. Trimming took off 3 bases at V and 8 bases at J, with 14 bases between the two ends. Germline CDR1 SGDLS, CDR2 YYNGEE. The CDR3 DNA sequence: TGTGCCAGCAGCGCGGGGGACGAACGAGAAGCTTTCTTT. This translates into CASSAGDEREAFF.

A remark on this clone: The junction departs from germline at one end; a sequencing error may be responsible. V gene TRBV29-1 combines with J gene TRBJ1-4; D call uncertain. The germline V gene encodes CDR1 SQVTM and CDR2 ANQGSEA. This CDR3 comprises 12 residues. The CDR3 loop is CSAEIGWEKLFF. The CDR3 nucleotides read TGCAGCGCTGAAATCGGGTGGGAAAAACTGTTTTTT.

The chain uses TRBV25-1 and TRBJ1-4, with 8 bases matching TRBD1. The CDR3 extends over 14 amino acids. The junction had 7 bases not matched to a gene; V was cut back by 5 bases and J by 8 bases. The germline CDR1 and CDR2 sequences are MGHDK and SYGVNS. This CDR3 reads CASSPRQGREKLFF. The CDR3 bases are TGTGCCAGCAGTCCCCGACAGGGGCGAGAAAAACTGTTTTTT.